These T cell receptor beta chains were read from a single sample in a study of OX40 agonist ivuxolimab in advanced cancers. Some clones are missing from TCRdb's copy, which holds only in-frame ones; the method was immunoSEQ multiplex PCR. The sample has fewer than 60,000 clones, approximately 80% seen once. This material consisted of CD4+ or CD8+ T cells sorted from blood, taken in a trial of the OX40 agonist ivuxolimab. The receptors here all came from an adult with an advanced solid tumor such as melanoma, head and neck, liver or kidney cancer. Both conserved end residues are part of each CDR3. Each record gives: J gene, V gene, clone size, D gene, CDR3 DNA, CDR3 protein. D genes are given only for firm matches. Clone size is not always given. Where it is, it says once, few, many or a class for expanded clones.

J gene: TRBJ1-3; V gene: TRBV7-2; clone size: -; D gene: -; CDR3 DNA: TGTGCCAGCAGCTTAGCGGTGGGAACTGGAAACACCATATATTTT; CDR3 protein: CASSLAVGTGNTIYF
J gene: TRBJ1-1; V gene: TRBV11-2; clone size: -; D gene: -; CDR3 DNA: TGTGTCAGCAGCCCTGGAGGACAGAGGAACACTGAAGCTTTCTTT; CDR3 protein: CVSSPGGQRNTEAFF
J gene: TRBJ2-1; V gene: TRBV15; clone size: once; D gene: -; CDR3 DNA: TGTGCCACCCAGAAGGGGGGGGGTTTCTACAATGAGCAGTTCTTC; CDR3 protein: CATQKGGGFYNEQFF
J gene: TRBJ1-1; V gene: TRBV6-6; clone size: -; D gene: TRBD1; CDR3 DNA: TGTGCCAGCAGCAGTGACAGGGTAGCCGCTGAAGCTTTCTTT; CDR3 protein: CASSSDRVAAEAFF
J gene: TRBJ2-3; V gene: TRBV28; clone size: -; D gene: -; CDR3 DNA: TGTGCCAGCAGTTACCCCCCTAGCACAGATACGCAGTATTTT; CDR3 protein: CASSYPPSTDTQYF
J gene: TRBJ2-6; V gene: TRBV11-2; clone size: -; D gene: TRBD1; CDR3 DNA: TGTGCCAGCAGCACAAGGACAGGCCCGACTTCTGGGGCCAACGTCCTGACTTTC; CDR3 protein: CASSTRTGPTSGANVLTF
J gene: TRBJ1-1; V gene: TRBV18; clone size: -; D gene: -; CDR3 DNA: TGTGCCAGCTCACCATTTGGGCACACTGAAGCTTTCTTT; CDR3 protein: CASSPFGHTEAFF
J gene: TRBJ1-1; V gene: TRBV7-2; clone size: -; D gene: -; CDR3 DNA: TGTGCCAGCAGCTTAGACGCTAACACTGAAGCTTTCTTT; CDR3 protein: CASSLDANTEAFF
J gene: TRBJ2-3; V gene: TRBV30; clone size: once; D gene: -; CDR3 DNA: TGTGCCTGGAGCCCCGGGAGACCCACAGATACGCAGTATTTT; CDR3 protein: CAWSPGRPTDTQYF
J gene: TRBJ2-1; V gene: TRBV6-1; clone size: -; D gene: -; CDR3 DNA: TGTGCCAGCAGTGAAAACTGGCTCTACAATGAGCAGTTCTTC; CDR3 protein: CASSENWLYNEQFF
J gene: TRBJ2-7; V gene: TRBV5-6; clone size: -; D gene: TRBD1; CDR3 DNA: TGTGCCAGCAGCCCATATGCCGGGACAGTCACCTACGAGCAGTACTTC; CDR3 protein: CASSPYAGTVTYEQYF
J gene: TRBJ2-5; V gene: TRBV5-8; clone size: -; D gene: -; CDR3 DNA: TGTGCCAGCAGCTTGCATCGGATGAGAGAGACCCAGTACTTC; CDR3 protein: CASSLHRMRETQYF
J gene: TRBJ2-1; V gene: TRBV5-1; clone size: -; D gene: -; CDR3 DNA: TGCGCCAGCAGTCACCCTTGGGGTGAGCAGTTCTTC; CDR3 protein: CASSHPWGEQFF
J gene: TRBJ2-3; V gene: TRBV7-2; clone size: -; D gene: -; CDR3 DNA: TGTGCCAGCAGCTTAAATAGGAGAGATACGCAGTATTTT; CDR3 protein: CASSLNRRDTQYF
J gene: TRBJ2-3; V gene: TRBV19; clone size: -; D gene: TRBD2; CDR3 DNA: TGTGCCACCCTAGTGGGGAGGGGAGGTACGCAGTATTTT; CDR3 protein: CATLVGRGGTQYF
J gene: TRBJ1-1; V gene: TRBV2; clone size: -; D gene: -; CDR3 DNA: TGTGCCAGCAGCTACGACACTGAAGCTTTCTTT; CDR3 protein: CASSYDTEAFF
J gene: TRBJ2-5; V gene: TRBV25-1; clone size: -; D gene: TRBD1; CDR3 DNA: TGTGCCAGCAGAACTCAGGGGGAACAGACCCAGTACTTC; CDR3 protein: CASRTQGEQTQYF
J gene: TRBJ2-5; V gene: TRBV29-1; clone size: -; D gene: -; CDR3 DNA: TGCAGCGTTTTCATAGCGGAAGAGACCCAGTACTTC; CDR3 protein: CSVFIAEETQYF
J gene: TRBJ1-3; V gene: TRBV6-5; clone size: -; D gene: TRBD1; CDR3 DNA: TGTGCCAGCAGCCGGACAGGGGGCTCTGGAAACACCATATATTTT; CDR3 protein: CASSRTGGSGNTIYF
J gene: TRBJ1-5; V gene: TRBV7-9; clone size: -; D gene: -; CDR3 DNA: TGTGCCAGCAGCTTAGACAATCTGAGCAATCAGCCCCAGCATTTT; CDR3 protein: CASSLDNLSNQPQHF
J gene: TRBJ1-1; V gene: TRBV7-9; clone size: medium-sized; D gene: -; CDR3 DNA: TGTGCCAGCAGCTTATGGGGCCAGGGGACTCATGAAGCTTTCTTT; CDR3 protein: CASSLWGQGTHEAFF
J gene: TRBJ1-5; V gene: TRBV28; clone size: -; D gene: -; CDR3 DNA: TGTGCCAGCACCTCCGCCGGGGCCTGGGACCAGCCCCAGCATTTT; CDR3 protein: CASTSAGAWDQPQHF
J gene: TRBJ2-1; V gene: TRBV19; clone size: -; D gene: TRBD2; CDR3 DNA: TGTGCCAGTAGTGGGGGACTAGCGAACAATGAGCAGTTCTTC; CDR3 protein: CASSGGLANNEQFF
J gene: TRBJ1-2; V gene: TRBV5-6; clone size: -; D gene: -; CDR3 DNA: TGTGCCAGCAGCTTCGAATTCAGGGATACCTATGGCTACACCTTC; CDR3 protein: CASSFEFRDTYGYTF
J gene: TRBJ1-1; V gene: TRBV5-4; clone size: -; D gene: -; CDR3 DNA: TGTGCCAGCAGCTTCATGAACACTGAAGCTTTCTTT; CDR3 protein: CASSFMNTEAFF
J gene: TRBJ2-4; V gene: TRBV5-4; clone size: once; D gene: -; CDR3 DNA: TGTGCCAGCAGCTTCGGACAGCAAAACATTCAGTACTTC; CDR3 protein: CASSFGQQNIQYF
J gene: TRBJ1-1; V gene: TRBV25-1; clone size: -; D gene: -; CDR3 DNA: TGTGCCAGCAGTCGAGGATACAACATGAACACTGAAGCTTTCTTT; CDR3 protein: CASSRGYNMNTEAFF
J gene: TRBJ1-2; V gene: TRBV7-9; clone size: -; D gene: TRBD1; CDR3 DNA: TGTGCCAGCAGCTTAGGGGACAGGGTTAATGGCTACACCTTC; CDR3 protein: CASSLGDRVNGYTF
J gene: TRBJ1-2; V gene: TRBV7-9; clone size: -; D gene: -; CDR3 DNA: TGTGCCAGCAGCCACGGGCGTGGGAAAGGGGGAGATGGCTACACCTTC; CDR3 protein: CASSHGRGKGGDGYTF
J gene: TRBJ2-2; V gene: TRBV7-3; clone size: -; D gene: -; CDR3 DNA: TGTGCCAGCAGCTTAAGCGGGGCCGGGGAGCTGTTTTTT; CDR3 protein: CASSLSGAGELFF
J gene: TRBJ2-1; V gene: TRBV9; clone size: -; D gene: TRBD2; CDR3 DNA: TGTGCCAGCAGCGTAGTTGGAGCGGGGAATGAGCAGTTCTTC; CDR3 protein: CASSVVGAGNEQFF
J gene: TRBJ1-2; V gene: TRBV5-5; clone size: -; D gene: -; CDR3 DNA: TGTGCCAGCAGCTTCGTAACCACGGATCACCTGGTCACCTTC; CDR3 protein: CASSFVTTDHLVTF
J gene: TRBJ1-2; V gene: TRBV7-9; clone size: -; D gene: -; CDR3 DNA: TGTGCCAGCAGCCTCTTGGGAGAGGAGGGCTACACCTTC; CDR3 protein: CASSLLGEEGYTF
J gene: TRBJ2-5; V gene: TRBV7-2; clone size: -; D gene: -; CDR3 DNA: TGTGCCAGCAGCTTAGGCAGACAAGAGACCCAGTACTTC; CDR3 protein: CASSLGRQETQYF
J gene: TRBJ2-5; V gene: TRBV19; clone size: -; D gene: -; CDR3 DNA: TGTGCCAGTAGTAAATCGGGACATCAAGAGACCCAGTACTTC; CDR3 protein: CASSKSGHQETQYF
J gene: TRBJ1-1; V gene: TRBV11-2; clone size: once; D gene: -; CDR3 DNA: TGTGCCAGCAGCTTATACAGGGCCACTGAAGCTTTCTTT; CDR3 protein: CASSLYRATEAFF
J gene: TRBJ2-1; V gene: TRBV5-1; clone size: -; D gene: -; CDR3 DNA: TGCGCCAGCAGCTTGATGGGAAGGGACAATGAGCAGTTCTTC; CDR3 protein: CASSLMGRDNEQFF
J gene: TRBJ2-2; V gene: TRBV28; clone size: medium-sized; D gene: TRBD2; CDR3 DNA: TGTGCCAGCAGTTTAGACGGACTAGCGGACACGAACACCGGGGAGCTGTTTTTT; CDR3 protein: CASSLDGLADTNTGELFF
J gene: TRBJ2-1; V gene: TRBV29-1; clone size: -; D gene: -; CDR3 DNA: TGCAGCGTTGAACAGCACTCCTACAATGAGCAGTTCTTC; CDR3 protein: CSVEQHSYNEQFF
J gene: TRBJ2-1; V gene: TRBV6-1; clone size: -; D gene: -; CDR3 DNA: TGTGCCAGCAGTGCGGGAGAACAGGGGATTTATGAGCAGTTCTTC; CDR3 protein: CASSAGEQGIYEQFF
J gene: TRBJ1-4; V gene: TRBV9; clone size: medium-sized; D gene: -; CDR3 DNA: TGTGCCAGCAGCGTAGAACAGGGAGTAGGGTTTAATGAAAAACTGTTTTTT; CDR3 protein: CASSVEQGVGFNEKLFF
J gene: TRBJ2-3; V gene: TRBV12-5; clone size: -; D gene: TRBD1; CDR3 DNA: TGTGCTAGTGGTTTGATAAGGGGGCGAGGCACAGATACGCAGTATTTT; CDR3 protein: CASGLIRGRGTDTQYF
J gene: TRBJ2-7; V gene: TRBV10-1; clone size: -; D gene: -; CDR3 DNA: TGCGCCAGCAGCACACAGCGACATTCCTACGAGCAGTACTTC; CDR3 protein: CASSTQRHSYEQYF
J gene: TRBJ2-1; V gene: TRBV9; clone size: -; D gene: -; CDR3 DNA: TGTGCCAGCAGCGTCAGGGAGTACAATGAGCAGTTCTTC; CDR3 protein: CASSVREYNEQFF
J gene: TRBJ1-2; V gene: TRBV20-1; clone size: -; D gene: -; CDR3 DNA: TGCAGCCATGACAGCCTCTATGGCTACACCTTC; CDR3 protein: CSHDSLYGYTF
J gene: TRBJ2-1; V gene: TRBV14; clone size: -; D gene: TRBD2; CDR3 DNA: TGTGCCAGCAGCCCCGGGCTAGCGGGAGCTTACTCCTACAATGAGCAGTTCTTC; CDR3 protein: CASSPGLAGAYSYNEQFF
J gene: TRBJ2-1; V gene: TRBV18; clone size: -; D gene: TRBD2; CDR3 DNA: TGTGCCAGCTCAACGGGGACTAGGAATGAGCAGTTCTTC; CDR3 protein: CASSTGTRNEQFF
J gene: TRBJ2-3; V gene: TRBV5-6; clone size: -; D gene: -; CDR3 DNA: TGTGCCAGCAGCTTGGGTCACCTCACAGATACGCAGTATTTT; CDR3 protein: CASSLGHLTDTQYF
J gene: TRBJ2-7; V gene: TRBV7-9; clone size: once; D gene: -; CDR3 DNA: TGTGCCAGCACCCTTAGCGGAGTACAGTACGAGCAGTACTTC; CDR3 protein: CASTLSGVQYEQYF
J gene: TRBJ2-1; V gene: TRBV5-1; clone size: -; D gene: TRBD2; CDR3 DNA: TGCGCCAGCAGCTTGGCCCCCCTAGCGGGGGGAAATAATGAGCAGTTCTTC; CDR3 protein: CASSLAPLAGGNNEQFF
J gene: TRBJ1-5; V gene: TRBV6-5; clone size: -; D gene: -; CDR3 DNA: TGTGCCAGCAGTTACGATCGTCGAGGGGGGCAGCCCCAGCATTTT; CDR3 protein: CASSYDRRGGQPQHF
J gene: TRBJ2-2; V gene: TRBV6-9; clone size: once; D gene: -; CDR3 DNA: TGTGCCAGCAGTTACAGGGGAACCGGGGAGCTGTTTTTT; CDR3 protein: CASSYRGTGELFF
J gene: TRBJ1-1; V gene: TRBV15; clone size: -; D gene: -; CDR3 DNA: TGTGCCACCAGCAGAGATGAACCGGCTCACGGCGGGGAAGCTTTCTTT; CDR3 protein: CATSRDEPAHGGEAFF
J gene: TRBJ2-1; V gene: TRBV19; clone size: -; D gene: TRBD1; CDR3 DNA: TGTGCCAGTAGCAGGGACAGGGGGTATGAGCAGTTCTTC; CDR3 protein: CASSRDRGYEQFF
J gene: TRBJ2-2; V gene: TRBV7-9; clone size: -; D gene: TRBD2; CDR3 DNA: TGTGCCAGCAGCTTCCAGCGGGGGGAGCCGATGTTTTTT; CDR3 protein: CASSFQRGEPMFF
J gene: TRBJ1-2; V gene: TRBV5-8; clone size: -; D gene: -; CDR3 DNA: TGTGCCAGCAGCTTGCGGGGACCTTATGGCTACACCTTC; CDR3 protein: CASSLRGPYGYTF
J gene: TRBJ2-5; V gene: TRBV4-1; clone size: -; D gene: -; CDR3 DNA: TGCGCCAGCAGCCAAGAAAGGGGGGTAGGGAGCGGGGTCCGTTTGGAGACCCAGTACTTC; CDR3 protein: CASSQERGVGSGVRLETQYF